The 31 T cell receptor beta chains in this list originate from one sample, sequenced in a study of T cell changes during pregnancy in multiple sclerosis (dated by TCRdb to about 2019). Library creation used the immunoSEQ multiplex PCR assay. This is the immuneACCESS table as TCRdb keeps it, with only in-frame sequences that have V and J called. A part of the clones is gone; compared with another copy, unresolved V genes explain less than half, and the rest is unexplained. The sample contains about 58,000 clones, roughly 93% of them found a single time. The ten largest clonotypes hold around 4% of the sample. The sequencing used CD8+ T cells from peripheral blood mononuclear cells, collected in the second trimester of pregnancy. The source of these receptors is a female donor with multiple sclerosis, enrolled in a pregnancy study.

This clone was counted once. The rearrangement links TRBV7-9 to TRBJ2-7; a weak D match, TRBD1 (5 bases). The CDR3 sequence is 15 residues long. Trimming shortened V by 1 base and J by 2 bases, and 12 bases separated the two germline ends. Germline values: CDR1 SEHNR, CDR2 FQNEAQ (reference sequence). For the CDR3, the DNA is TGTGCCAGCAGCTTAGTGGTACAGGCGACCTACGAGCAGTACTTC. Protein sequence: CASSLVVQATYEQYF.

V and J are TRBV7-2 and TRBJ2-7; TRBD2 matches 7 bases. CDR1 SGHTA and CDR2 FQGNSA come from the germline V gene. V trimming: 1 base; J trimming: 3 bases; junction bases outside the gene matches: 9. This CDR3 spans 16 amino acids. The chain's CDR3 is CASSLGLGGTYYEQYF. The CDR3 DNA reads as TGTGCCAGCAGCTTAGGGTTGGGAGGGACCTACTACGAGCAGTACTTC.

The chain employs TRBV9 and TRBJ2-3, with D possibly being TRBD2 (7 bases). This CDR3 region has 18 residues. In germline, CDR1 is SGDLS, CDR2 YYNGEE. Between the trimmed V and J ends, which lost 1 base and 1 base, there was a span of 19 bases. CDR3 nucleotide sequence: TGTGCCAGCAGCGTAAGGGGAGAGGCGGGGGCCGGCACAGATACGCAGTATTTT. Amino acids: CASSVRGEAGAGTDTQYF.

The chain combines TRBV19 with TRBJ2-7, with D possibly matching TRBD1 (5 bases). Trimming left V 5 bases short and J 0 bases short, with 17 bases between. Germline-derived CDR1 and CDR2 are LNHDA and SQIVND (reference sequence). The CDR3 is 16 residues long. The CDR3 coding sequence is TGTGCCAGTAGTCCAGGGCCGATTGGGAACTCCTACGAGCAGTACTTC. Translated: CASSPGPIGNSYEQYF.

The V and J genes are TRBV6-4 and TRBJ2-1, with 7 bases that match TRBD1. This CDR3 is 16 amino acids long. Germline trimming cut 5 bases from V and 6 bases from J; bases unmatched to any gene: 13. Germline CDR1 and CDR2: MRHNA and SNTAGT. The CDR3 reads CASSPLAGAGGNEQFF. The CDR3 DNA is TGTGCCAGCAGTCCGTTGGCAGGGGCAGGGGGCAATGAGCAGTTCTTC.

The chain employs TRBV19 and TRBJ2-1, with no clear D. Trimming left V 5 bases short and J 9 bases short, with 14 bases between. There are 13 residues in the CDR3. Looked up from germline, CDR1 is LNHDA and CDR2 is SQIVND (reference sequence). CDR3: CASSFGLSSEQFF. The CDR3 DNA follows: TGTGCCAGTAGTTTTGGGCTGTCAAGTGAGCAGTTCTTC.

This chain uses TRBV27 with TRBJ1-1; 7 bases are a match to TRBD1. Germline V gene sequence: CDR1 MNHEY, CDR2 SMNVEV (reference sequence). Unmatched junction bases numbered 2, after V lost 5 bases and J lost 8 bases. The CDR3 consists of 11 residues. CDR3 nucleotides: TGTGCCAGCAGTACGACAGGGGAAGCTTTCTTT. It is translated as CASSTTGEAFF.

The genes are TRBV7-3 and TRBJ1-1, with D possibly being TRBD1 (5 bases). The germline V gene has CDR1 SGHTA and CDR2 FQGTGA. V lost 5 bases to trimming and J lost 0 bases, with 13 bases between them. CDR3 length: 15 amino acids. This CDR3 reads CASSPNGAMNTEAFF. DNA of the CDR3: TGTGCCAGCAGCCCCAATGGGGCCATGAACACTGAAGCTTTCTTT.

The genes are TRBV15 and TRBJ1-1; D remains ambiguous. The germline CDR1 and CDR2 sequences are LNHNV and YYDKDF (reference sequence). Trimming took off 1 base at V and 8 bases at J, with 8 bases between the two ends. This CDR3 has 12 residues. CDR3 region: CATSRVGREAFF. In DNA, the CDR3 is TGTGCCACCAGCAGAGTAGGGAGGGAAGCTTTCTTT.

This sequence joins TRBV2 and TRBJ2-7, with D possibly matching TRBD1 (6 bases). The V end was cut by 2 bases, the J end by 0 bases, with 14 bases between. The length of the CDR3 is 16 residues. Germline values: CDR1 SNHLY, CDR2 FYNNEI. In nucleotides, the CDR3 is TGTGCCAGCAGTGAAAGCGAGGGGGTTTTCTCCTACGAGCAGTACTTC. This gives the protein CASSESEGVFSYEQYF.

The rearrangement links TRBV19 to TRBJ2-1; TRBD1 matches at 8 bases. Germline V gene sequence: CDR1 LNHDA, CDR2 SQIVND (reference sequence). Trimming cost V 6 bases and J 5 bases; bases outside gene matches: 6. CDR3 length equals 14 residues. For the CDR3, the DNA is TGTGCCAGTAGACCGGGACAGGTCAACAATGAGCAGTTCTTC. It specifies CASRPGQVNNEQFF.

The V gene is TRBV15, the J gene TRBJ1-3; 9 positions match TRBD1. J lost 4 bases, V lost 5 bases, and 6 bases had no gene match. The CDR3 is made up of 15 amino acids. Germline V gene lookup returns CDR1 LNHNV and CDR2 YYDKDF (reference sequence). CDR3 bases: TGTGCCACCAGCTCTTGGACAGGGGTAGGAAACACCATATATTTT. Its translation: CATSSWTGVGNTIYF.

The rearrangement joins TRBV7-6 to TRBJ2-3, with 10 bases identical to TRBD1. Germline CDR1 and CDR2: SGHVS and FNYEAQ. The CDR3 is 15 amino acids. The V gene end was trimmed by 2 bases and the J gene end by 7 bases; junction bases not matched to a gene: 6. The CDR3 here is CASSLPRDRGNTQYF. The CDR3 nucleotides are TGTGCCAGCAGCTTACCCCGGGACAGGGGAAATACGCAGTATTTT. Looking up the rest from reference TRBV7-6 and TRBJ2-3 gives the full variable domain: GAGVSQSPRYKVTKRGQDVALRCDPISGHVSLYWYRQALGQGPEFLTYFNYEAQQDKSGLPNDRFSAERPEGSISTLTIQRTEQRDSAMYRCASSLPRDRGNTQYFGPGTRLTVL.

The rearrangement links TRBV27 to TRBJ2-1, with TRBD2 matching 7 bases. Germline V gene sequence: CDR1 MNHEY, CDR2 SMNVEV (reference sequence). J was trimmed by 9 bases and V by 4 bases; bases with no gene match: 15. The CDR3 loop spans 16 amino acids. The CDR3: CASSSISGSPYREQFF. In DNA form, the CDR3 reads TGTGCCAGCAGTTCCATTAGCGGGTCGCCTTATCGTGAGCAGTTCTTC.

The genes are TRBV5-5 and TRBJ1-1; D remains ambiguous. The CDR3 loop spans 13 amino acids. The germline V gene has CDR1 SGHKS and CDR2 YYEKEE (reference sequence). V was shortened by 2 bases and J by 4 bases, with 9 bases between the two germline ends. CDR3 protein: CASSLGEGTEAFF. The CDR3 nucleotides are TGTGCCAGCAGCTTAGGCGAGGGCACTGAAGCTTTCTTT. Combining the CDR3 with reference TRBV5-5 and TRBJ1-1 gives the whole variable domain DAGVTQSPTHLIKTRGQQVTLRCSPISGHKSVSWYQQVLGQGPQFIFQYYEKEERGRGNFPDRFSARQFPNYSSELNVNALLLGDSALYLCASSLGEGTEAFFGQGTRLTVV.

The chain combines TRBV11-2 with TRBJ2-7; perhaps TRBD2 as D (6 bases). Trimming left V 7 bases short and J 3 bases short, with 19 bases between. The V gene's germline CDR1 is SGHAT and CDR2 FQNNGV. The CDR3 is 15 residues long. The CDR3 DNA sequence: TGTGCCAGCACCTATCGGGGGACTCATATCTACGAGCAGTACTTC. Protein: CASTYRGTHIYEQYF.

The V gene is TRBV7-9, the J gene TRBJ2-5; 9 bases are shared with TRBD1. Germline V gives CDR1 SEHNR, CDR2 FQNEAQ (reference sequence). This CDR3 is built from 15 residues. V lost 4 bases and J lost 2; bases outside the gene matches: 5. CDR3 sequence reads: CASSSNRGPQETQYF. Here the CDR3 DNA reads TGTGCCAGCAGCTCGAACAGGGGGCCTCAAGAGACCCAGTACTTC.

This clone was detected once. The chain links TRBV7-3 to TRBJ1-1, with D perhaps matching TRBD1 (6 bases). CDR3 length: 16 amino acids. From germline, CDR1 is SGHTA and CDR2 FQGTGA. Trimming shortened V by 0 bases and J by 0 bases, and 11 bases separated the two germline ends. In DNA, the CDR3 is TGTGCCAGCAGCTTAACCAGGGGAAGGATGAACACTGAAGCTTTCTTT. Translation gives CASSLTRGRMNTEAFF.

The chain recombines TRBV30 with TRBJ2-1; D is unresolved. Germline-derived CDR1 and CDR2 are GTSNPN and SVGIG (reference sequence). The CDR3 extends over 13 amino acids. The V end lost 1 base, the J end lost 7 bases, and 11 bases lay between the germline ends. CDR3: CAWSAPQRNEQFF. As DNA, the CDR3 is TGTGCCTGGAGTGCCCCCCAGCGTAATGAGCAGTTCTTC.

The chain employs TRBV7-2 and TRBJ1-1; D is perhaps TRBD1 (6 bases). Between the trimmed V and J ends, which lost 4 bases and 0 bases, there was a span of 15 bases. The CDR3 length is 16 residues. Germline V gene data show CDR1 as SGHTA and CDR2 as FQGNSA. The CDR3 nucleotides are TGTGCCAGCAGCTCGTCAACAGGGTTCATGAACACTGAAGCTTTCTTT. Its translation: CASSSSTGFMNTEAFF. The full variable domain, in which reference TRBV7-2 and TRBJ1-1 provide the parts outside the CDR3, is GAGVSQSPSNKVTEKGKDVELRCDPISGHTALYWYRQSLGQGLEFLIYFQGNSAPDKSGLPSDRFSAERTGGSVSTLTIQRTQQEDSAVYLCASSSSTGFMNTEAFFGQGTRLTVV.

The rearrangement joins TRBV6-1 to TRBJ1-4; D unclear. V was clipped by 8 bases and J by 7 bases, with 17 bases between them. CDR1 and CDR2 from the germline V gene are MNHNS and SASEGT. The CDR3 consists of 14 residues. In DNA form, the CDR3 reads TGTGCCAGCCGGCTAGGAGACGAGGGTGAAAAACTGTTTTTT. Translation gives CASRLGDEGEKLFF.

CDR3 DNA: TGCGCCAGCAGCCAGCACGGGACAGGGGTATTTTTCGAAAACATTCAGTACTTC. Translation: CASSQHGTGVFFENIQYF. The chain carries TRBV4-1 and TRBJ2-4, with 10 bases lining up with TRBD1. This CDR3 has 18 amino acids. Losses at the gene ends were 3 bases for V and 5 bases for J; bases not matched to a gene: 13. Germline values: CDR1 MGHRA, CDR2 YSYEKL.

The genes are TRBV4-1 and TRBJ1-2; possible D gene TRBD1, 5 bases. V was pared by 5 bases and J by 4 bases, with 8 bases between. This CDR3 region has 12 residues. The germline CDR1 and CDR2 sequences are MGHRA and YSYEKL. The CDR3 region has the DNA TGCGCCAGCAGCTCAGGGCCCTATGGCTACACCTTC. Translating it yields CASSSGPYGYTF.

The chain has TRBV25-1 and TRBJ2-7; D remains unclear. The length of the CDR3 is 12 residues. V gave up 3 bases and J gave up 2 bases, with 5 bases separating them. Germline values: CDR1 MGHDK, CDR2 SYGVNS. CDR3 DNA sequence: TGTGCCAGCAGTGACCCAACCTACGAGCAGTACTTC. Translating it yields CASSDPTYEQYF.

The rearrangement links TRBV7-9 to TRBJ1-4; 7 bases are a match to TRBD1. Germline V lookup: CDR1 SEHNR, CDR2 FQNEAQ (reference sequence). CDR3 length: 14 residues. V trimming: 5 bases; J trimming: 3 bases; junction bases outside the gene matches: 3. CDR3 in amino acids: CASSEGAANEKLFF. CDR3 DNA sequence: TGTGCCAGCAGCGAGGGGGCAGCTAATGAAAAACTGTTTTTT.

The chain recombines TRBV4-3 with TRBJ1-1; D may be TRBD1 (5 bases). Germline CDR1 and CDR2: LGHNA and YSLEER. The CDR3 length is 16 residues. V lost 1 base and J lost 0, with 12 bases in between. This CDR3 reads CASSQAPTEMNTEAFF. The CDR3 DNA follows: TGCGCCAGCAGCCAAGCACCGACAGAAATGAACACTGAAGCTTTCTTT.

This chain's CDR3 is CASSQDRRAAAFYSNQPQHF. For the CDR3, the DNA is TGTGCCAGCAGCCAAGATAGGCGGGCCGCGGCGTTCTATAGCAATCAGCCCCAGCATTTT. The chain combines TRBV4-2 with TRBJ1-5; no clear D gene. V lost 0 bases and J lost 0, with 21 bases in between. CDR1 and CDR2 from the germline V gene are LGHNA and YNFKEQ. This CDR3 region has 20 residues.

The chain couples TRBV4-1 to TRBJ2-1; no reliable D call. Looked up from germline, CDR1 is MGHRA and CDR2 is YSYEKL. V was trimmed by 4 bases and J by 5 bases, leaving 6 bases between them. The CDR3 runs 12 residues. In nucleotides, the CDR3 is TGCGCCAGCAGCCCGCAGAACAATGAGCAGTTCTTC. This encodes CASSPQNNEQFF.

V usage is TRBV5-1 and J usage is TRBJ2-5, with a weak D call TRBD1 (6 bases). Germline CDR1 SGHRS, CDR2 YFSETQ. V was pared by 10 bases and J by 5 bases, with 18 bases between. The CDR3 is made up of 13 amino acids. As DNA, the CDR3 is TGCGCCTCGAGGCAGGGGTCGTACGAGACCCAGTACTTC. Translation: CASRQGSYETQYF. The full variable domain, in which reference TRBV5-1 and TRBJ2-5 provide the parts outside the CDR3, is KAGVTQTPRYLIKTRGQQVTLSCSPISGHRSVSWYQQTPGQGLQFLFEYFSETQRNKGNFPGRFSGRQFSNSRSEMNVSTLELGDSALYLCASRQGSYETQYFGPGTRLLVL.

To note about this clone: The same CDR3 arises from other DNA sequences in this sample as well. The V gene is TRBV5-4, the J gene TRBJ1-1, with 8 bases that match TRBD1. From germline, CDR1 is SGHNT and CDR2 YYREEE (reference sequence). CDR3 length: 14 residues. The trim removed 4 bases at V and 5 bases at J, leaving 7 bases unmatched. This CDR3 reads CASSPGQGDTEAFF. CDR3 coding DNA: TGTGCCAGCAGCCCTGGACAGGGTGATACTGAAGCTTTCTTT. Complete variable domain (other parts from reference TRBV5-4 and TRBJ1-1): ETGVTQSPTHLIKTRGQQVTLRCSSQSGHNTVSWYQQALGQGPQFIFQYYREEENGRGNFPPRFSGLQFPNYSSELNVNALELDDSALYLCASSPGQGDTEAFFGQGTRLTVV.

The chain couples TRBV19 to TRBJ1-6, with TRBD1 as a possible D gene (6 bases). From germline, CDR1 is LNHDA and CDR2 SQIVND (reference sequence). CDR3 size: 15 residues. The V end was cut by 11 bases, the J end by 8 bases, with 22 bases between. The CDR3 sequence: CASTETDRSDSPLHF. The CDR3, as DNA: TGTGCCTCTACGGAGACCGACAGGAGCGATTCACCCCTCCACTTT.